A single sample is the source of the 27 T cell receptor beta chains below, sequenced in a study of human T cells and chemical hapten exposure. MiXCR was run by TCRdb on the RACE reads, yielding one entry per CDR3 protein. The sample shows under 450,000 distinct CDR3 sequences, roughly 5% of them seen only once. Time point: patch test 1, 2 weeks after DPC sensitization. Treatment in this sample: therapeutic diphenylcyclopropenone sensitization with weekly scalp DPC. The input for sequencing was whole blood, taken in connection with sensitization to the hapten diphenylcyclopropenone (DPC). These TCRs come from a woman between 45 and 60 years old with alopecia areata. Some clones in this sample may be carry-over from other donors' samples.

Ten or more counts support this clonotype. The chain carries TRBV28 and TRBJ2-7, with D perhaps matching TRBD1 (5 bases). The germline gives CDR1 MDHEN, CDR2 SYDVKM. CDR3 length: 14 amino acids. Trimming stripped 8 bases from V and 6 bases from J, with 20 bases between. This CDR3 reads CASLDPLRVPEQYF. The CDR3, as DNA: TGTGCCAGCCTAGACCCGCTCAGGGTCCCCGAGCAGTACTTC.

In its sample, this clonotype was seen a few times. The V call is TRBV6-2 or TRBV6-3, the J call TRBJ2-2; TRBD2 matches 7 bases. After removal of 4 bases from V and 2 bases from J, the junction contained 10 bases not matched to a gene. This CDR3 region has 17 residues. In germline, CDR1 is MNHEY, CDR2 SVGEGT. CDR3 nucleotides: TGTGCCAGCAGTTGGGACTACCGGGCGAGTAACACCGGGGAGCTGTTTTTT. Its protein product is CASSWDYRASNTGELFF.

This clonotype was counted at least ten times. The chain combines TRBV29-1 with TRBJ2-3, with 9 nucleotides matching TRBD1. Germline CDR1 reads SQVTM; CDR2 reads ANQGSEA. V shed 6 bases, J shed 4 bases, and the junction held 11 bases outside the gene matches. The CDR3 length is 15 residues. Here the CDR3 DNA reads TGCAGCGTCAACCTGGGGGGACAGGGTGCAGATACGCAGTATTTT. It is translated as CSVNLGGQGADTQYF.

This clonotype has at least ten counts. The chain uses TRBV6-2 or TRBV6-3 and TRBJ2-1; 10 bases fit TRBD2. Germline V gene sequence: CDR1 MNHEY, CDR2 SVGEGT. Germline trimming cut 5 bases from V and 7 bases from J; bases unmatched to any gene: 5. The CDR3 sequence is 14 residues long. The CDR3 protein is CASSIAGGWNEQFF. CDR3 nucleotide sequence: TGTGCCAGCAGTATAGCGGGGGGTTGGAATGAGCAGTTCTTC.

This clonotype was seen many times. This rearrangement joins TRBV6-2 or TRBV6-3 to TRBJ1-1; D is unresolved. V was cut by 2 bases and J by 11 bases, with 12 bases left in between. Germline CDR1 is MNHEY and CDR2 is SVGEGT. This CDR3 has 12 residues. The CDR3 DNA follows: TGTGCCAGCAGTTACCGGGCTATGGGGGCTTTCTTT. This gives the protein CASSYRAMGAFF.

The V and J genes are TRBV7-3 and TRBJ1-1; D is uncertain. This CDR3 has 14 amino acids. In germline, CDR1 is SGHTA, CDR2 FQGTGA. V lost 2 bases and J lost 1, with 8 bases in between. The CDR3 loop is CASSLVGSNTEAFF. In nucleotides, the CDR3 is TGTGCCAGCAGCTTAGTCGGATCGAACACTGAAGCTTTCTTT.

V usage is TRBV6-2 or TRBV6-3 and J usage is TRBJ1-2; D not resolved. CDR1 and CDR2 (germline): MNHEY, SVGEGT. The CDR3 contains 15 residues. The V and J ends lost 8 bases and 1 base respectively, with 17 bases between them. The CDR3 nucleotides are TGTGCCAGCGAATCGGGGAGAGCGGATAACTATGGCTACACCTTC. Translation: CASESGRADNYGYTF.

The V and J genes are TRBV20-1 and TRBJ1-6, with D maybe TRBD1 (5 bases). CDR3 length equals 16 residues. CDR1 is DFQATT and CDR2 is SNEGSKA in the germline V gene (reference sequence). Deletions cut 1 base from V and 9 bases from J, with 19 bases between. CDR3 protein: CSARGVLGRDVSPLHF. DNA for the CDR3: TGCAGTGCTAGAGGAGTCCTCGGCCGGGACGTTTCACCCCTCCACTTT.

This clonotype was seen ten or more times. CDR3 DNA: TGCGCCAGCAGCTTGGACGGAGGAGGCGAAGAGACCCAGTACTTC. Its translation: CASSLDGGGEETQYF. J is TRBJ2-5 and V is TRBV5-1; tentatively, D is TRBD2 (5 bases). The length of the CDR3 is 15 residues. V lost 0 bases and J 3 bases, leaving 12 bases between the germline ends. Germline V gives CDR1 SGHRS, CDR2 YFSETQ. Full variable domain (outside the CDR3, taken from reference TRBV5-1 and TRBJ2-5): KAGVTQTPRYLIKTRGQQVTLSCSPISGHRSVSWYQQTPGQGLQFLFEYFSETQRNKGNFPGRFSGRQFSNSRSEMNVSTLELGDSALYLCASSLDGGGEETQYFGPGTRLLVL.

V gene TRBV19 combines with J gene TRBJ1-5, with D hard to call. Trimming removed 3 bases from V and 2 bases from J, with 2 bases in between. CDR1 is LNHDA and CDR2 is SQIVND in the germline V gene (reference sequence). The CDR3 has 12 residues. DNA for the CDR3: TGTGCCAGTAGTATGGGCAATCAGCCCCAGCATTTT. It codes for CASSMGNQPQHF.

V is TRBV20-1 and J is TRBJ2-7; a possible D gene is TRBD2 (6 bases). V shed 1 base and J shed 0 bases, with 13 bases lying between them. The CDR3 consists of 15 residues. Germline loops: CDR1 DFQATT, CDR2 SNEGSKA (reference sequence). The CDR3 here is CSARVLALSSYEQYF. CDR3 in DNA: TGCAGTGCTAGAGTGCTAGCGTTGAGCTCCTACGAGCAGTACTTC.

This clonotype came up many times. The J gene is TRBJ1-1, the V gene TRBV29-1; the D gene is possibly TRBD1 (6 bases). The CDR3 has 13 residues. The V gene's germline CDR1 is SQVTM and CDR2 ANQGSEA. V dropped 2 bases and J dropped 0 bases, with 7 bases sitting between them. CDR3 sequence reads: CSVETGMNTEAFF. The DNA for the CDR3 is TGCAGCGTTGAAACAGGGATGAACACTGAAGCTTTCTTT.

The genes are TRBV29-1 and TRBJ2-1; TRBD2 matches 13 bases. Germline CDR1 reads SQVTM; CDR2 reads ANQGSEA. The CDR3 is made up of 14 amino acids. The V gene end was trimmed by 6 bases and the J gene end by 6 bases; junction bases not matched to a gene: 5. The CDR3 sequence: CSVVTSGRANEQFF. The CDR3 nucleotides are TGCAGCGTCGTCACTAGCGGGAGGGCCAATGAGCAGTTCTTC.

This clonotype was observed many times. V usage is TRBV9 and J usage is TRBJ2-1; 8 bases agree with TRBD2. Per the germline V gene, CDR1 is SGDLS and CDR2 is YYNGEE. V lost 3 bases and J lost 8; bases outside the gene matches: 10. This CDR3 region has 15 residues. In DNA, the CDR3 is TGTGCCAGCAGCGGAGGGACTAGTTGGGTTGATGAGCAGTTCTTC. Its protein is CASSGGTSWVDEQFF.

Many counts were recorded for this clonotype. This chain links TRBV20-1 with TRBJ1-1; the D gene is possibly TRBD1 (6 bases). V was clipped by 1 base and J by 5 bases, with 23 bases between them. Germline assignment: CDR1 DFQATT and CDR2 SNEGSKA (reference sequence). The CDR3 runs to 17 residues. DNA for the CDR3: TGCAGTGCTAGAGGATGGCAACGGGGGGCAGGAATTACTGAAGCTTTCTTT. It translates to CSARGWQRGAGITEAFF.

The V call is TRBV6-5, the J call TRBJ1-5; D is ambiguous. Germline V lookup: CDR1 MNHEY, CDR2 SVGAGI. V gave up 6 bases and J gave up 11 bases, with 14 bases separating them. The CDR3 contains 12 residues. The CDR3 loop is CASSPNNQAQHF. Here the CDR3 DNA reads TGTGCCAGCAGCCCCAATAACCAGGCCCAGCATTTT.

This clonotype occurred many times. The chain recombines TRBV15 with TRBJ1-2; the D gene is possibly TRBD1 (5 bases). Germline V gives CDR1 LNHNV, CDR2 YYDKDF (reference sequence). V lost 7 bases, J lost 3 bases, and 15 bases lay in between. The CDR3 length is 14 residues. The CDR3 is CATTPGRGDYGYTF. As DNA, the CDR3 is TGTGCCACCACCCCGGGACGGGGGGACTATGGCTACACCTTC.

In this sample, this clonotype turned up a few times. The rearrangement links TRBV5-4 to TRBJ1-4; D perhaps matches TRBD1 (6 bases). The CDR3 covers 11 residues. In germline, CDR1 is SGHNT, CDR2 YYREEE (reference sequence). V was shortened by 8 bases and J by 10 bases, with 12 bases between the two germline ends. CDR3: CASKEGGKLFF. Here the CDR3 DNA reads TGTGCCAGTAAGGAGGGGGGAAAACTGTTTTTT.

This clonotype was recorded many times. The genes are TRBV5-1 and TRBJ2-5; no clear D gene. Trimming removed 3 bases at V and 5 bases at J, with 14 bases between. The CDR3 covers 14 residues. The germline V gene has CDR1 SGHRS and CDR2 YFSETQ. The CDR3 nucleotides read TGCGCCAGCAGCTCCACCTATTCCGCGGAGACCCAGTACTTC. This codes for CASSSTYSAETQYF. Based on the CDR3 plus reference TRBV5-1 and TRBJ2-5, the full variable domain is KAGVTQTPRYLIKTRGQQVTLSCSPISGHRSVSWYQQTPGQGLQFLFEYFSETQRNKGNFPGRFSGRQFSNSRSEMNVSTLELGDSALYLCASSSTYSAETQYFGPGTRLLVL.

This clonotype has at least ten counts. The chain links TRBV24-1 to TRBJ2-2; 9 bases are shared with TRBD1. V dropped 3 bases and J dropped 4; count of bases not matched to a gene: 8. There are 17 residues in the CDR3. The germline V gene has CDR1 KGHDR and CDR2 SFDVKD. CDR3 region: CATSDPLGQGSTGELFF. CDR3 DNA: TGTGCCACCAGTGATCCGTTGGGACAGGGAAGCACCGGGGAGCTGTTTTTT.

Written as DNA, the CDR3 is TGTGCCAGCACCCCTGGCCCTTCGGACACTGAAGCTTTCTTT. Amino acid sequence: CASTPGPSDTEAFF. The chain carries TRBV27 and TRBJ1-1; D unclear. Trimming stripped 7 bases from V and 3 bases from J, with 15 bases between. Germline V lookup: CDR1 MNHEY, CDR2 SMNVEV (reference sequence). The CDR3 consists of 14 residues.

This clonotype was counted many times. The chain is built from TRBV6-5 and TRBJ1-1, with D tentatively TRBD1 (6 bases). The CDR3 runs 13 residues. With 7 bases removed from V and 0 bases from J, the gap between germline ends came to 9 bases. Germline CDR1 is MNHEY and CDR2 is SVGAGI. CDR3 sequence reads: CASTEGVNTEAFF. CDR3 DNA sequence: TGTGCCAGCACAGAGGGGGTGAACACTGAAGCTTTCTTT.

This clonotype was recorded at least ten times. This sequence joins TRBV3-1 and TRBJ1-2, with D perhaps matching TRBD1 (5 bases). V was clipped by 4 bases and J by 4 bases, with 10 bases between them. Germline CDR1 is LGHDT and CDR2 is YNNKEL (reference sequence). The CDR3 sequence is 13 residues long. CDR3 loop: CASSPGRLYGYTF. The CDR3 nucleotides are TGTGCCAGCAGCCCGGGACGTCTCTATGGCTACACCTTC.

This clonotype was counted a few times. The rearrangement joins TRBV4-3 to TRBJ1-3; D gene unclear. In germline, CDR1 is LGHNA, CDR2 YSLEER. The V end was cut by 0 bases, the J end by 0 bases, with 9 bases between. CDR3 length: 16 residues. The CDR3 reads CASSQDPRVSGNTIYF. CDR3 nucleotide sequence: TGCGCCAGCAGCCAAGACCCCCGGGTCTCTGGAAACACCATATATTTT.

This clonotype was counted a few times. The gene calls are TRBV20-1 and TRBJ2-2, with 7 bases matching TRBD2. In germline, CDR1 is DFQATT, CDR2 SNEGSKA (reference sequence). The CDR3 is made up of 17 amino acids. J lost 3 bases, V lost 0 bases, and 10 bases had no gene match. CDR3 sequence: CSARDIVAGVDTGELFF. CDR3 coding DNA: TGCAGTGCTAGAGATATTGTGGCGGGAGTGGACACCGGGGAGCTGTTTTTT.

This clonotype was counted many times. The genes are TRBV29-1 and TRBJ2-1; D is perhaps TRBD1 or TRBD2 (5 bases each). Trimming left V 4 bases short and J 9 bases short, with 7 bases between. The CDR3 loop spans 10 amino acids. CDR1 is SQVTM, CDR2 ANQGSEA, per germline. CDR3 nucleotides: TGCAGCGTTGGAGGGACTGAGCAGTTCTTC. This codes for CSVGGTEQFF.

This clonotype was counted ten times or more. The chain has TRBV10-3 and TRBJ2-7, with D tentatively TRBD2 (6 bases). V was clipped by 8 bases and J by 3 bases, with 14 bases between them. The CDR3 is 13 residues long. Germline V gene data show CDR1 as ENHRY and CDR2 as SYGVKD. The CDR3 nucleotides are TGTGCCATCGCCGGGGGAATGGACTACGAGCAGTACTTC. This translates into CAIAGGMDYEQYF.